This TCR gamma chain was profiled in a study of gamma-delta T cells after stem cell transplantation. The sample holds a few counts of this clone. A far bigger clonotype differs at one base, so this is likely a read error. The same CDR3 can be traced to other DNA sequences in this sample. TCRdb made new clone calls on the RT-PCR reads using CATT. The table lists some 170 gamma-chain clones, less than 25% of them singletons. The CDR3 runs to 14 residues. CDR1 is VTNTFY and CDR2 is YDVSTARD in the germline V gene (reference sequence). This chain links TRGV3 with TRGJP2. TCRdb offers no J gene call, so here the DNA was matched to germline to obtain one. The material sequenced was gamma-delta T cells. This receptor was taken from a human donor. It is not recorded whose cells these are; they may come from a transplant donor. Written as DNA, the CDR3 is TGCGCCACCTGGGACAGGTGGAGTGATTGGATCAAGACGTTT. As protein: CATWDRWSDWIKTF.